This TCR beta chain came from a study of beta chain features in type 1 diabetes. Study-level information: Patients did not differ from healthy donors in age, gender or cell yield.

The CDR3 runs to 15 residues. CDR1 is SGHDN and CDR2 is FVKESK in the germline V gene. Trimming took 4 bases from V and 2 from J, leaving 14 bases between them. Study-level points and caveats: PCR, the amplification step, might favor shorter templates, equally in patients and controls. Type 1 diabetes patients had moderately but significantly shorter TCRB CDR3s in all four CD4+ subsets.

Via CD45RO/CCR7/CD25/CD127/CD95/CD27, cells of the CD4+ naive, central memory, regulatory and stem cell-like memory subsets were sorted. Of note for this clone: The antigen is unknown.

Sequencing targeted expressed TCRB transcripts, as all isolated RNA had been reverse transcribed. Here immunoSEQ multiplex PCR was the method, and the copy in TCRdb shows in-frame clones only, minus some. The table lists more than 250,000 clones, over 20% of them singletons. Sequenced sample: naive CD4+ T cells from blood. The TCR originated in a woman aged 40 to 49 with type 1 diabetes. The J gene is TRBJ2-5, the V gene TRBV14; D ambiguous. The CDR3 bases are TGTGCCAGCAGCCCTGGAGCATACCCTCAAGAGACCCAGTACTTC. Translating it yields CASSPGAYPQETQYF.